Each of the 10 T cell receptor beta chains below was sequenced from the same sample in a study of shared clonotypes between healthy human individuals. Sequenced by immunoSEQ multiplex PCR; TCRdb stores in-frame clones only, minus some. Seen here are roughly 2,500,000 clones, 93% observed once, and the top ten hold about 0.39%. Sequenced input: naive CD4+ T cells from PBMCs. As to subset: CD45RA+ positively selected. The receptor source for this set is a man younger than 35 in good health. Some clones in this sample may be carry-over from other donors' samples.

The V and J genes are TRBV2 and TRBJ1-1, with a possible D match to TRBD1 (5 bases). Germline CDR1 is SNHLY and CDR2 is FYNNEI. The V end lost 6 bases, the J end lost 6 bases, and 17 bases lay between the germline ends. There are 14 residues in the CDR3. For the CDR3, the DNA is TGTGCCAGCAGGACCGATCAGGGTCCGGCTGAAGCTTTCTTT. Amino acid sequence: CASRTDQGPAEAFF.

J is TRBJ2-1 and V is TRBV5-1; 13 bases map to TRBD2. This CDR3 comprises 16 residues. The germline V gene has CDR1 SGHRS and CDR2 YFSETQ. After removal of 3 bases from V and 4 bases from J, the junction contained 4 bases not matched to a gene. CDR3: CASSYGLAGEYNEQFF. CDR3 nucleotide sequence: TGCGCCAGCAGCTACGGACTAGCGGGAGAATACAATGAGCAGTTCTTC.

The V and J genes are TRBV25-1 and TRBJ2-2, with D perhaps TRBD2 (6 bases). V lost 1 base, J lost 4 bases, and 10 bases lay in between. This CDR3 contains 15 residues. CDR1 and CDR2 (germline): MGHDK, SYGVNS. The CDR3 spells CASSESGTFTGELFF. The CDR3 bases are TGTGCCAGCAGTGAATCGGGGACTTTCACCGGGGAGCTGTTTTTT. The variable domain in full, completed from reference TRBV25-1 and TRBJ2-2, reads EADIYQTPRYLVIGTGKKITLECSQTMGHDKMYWYQQDPGMELHLIHYSYGVNSTEKGDLSSESTVSRIRTEHFPLTLESARPSHTSQYLCASSESGTFTGELFFGEGSRLTVL.

The chain uses TRBV7-2 and TRBJ2-5, with D possibly being TRBD2 (6 bases). Per germline, CDR1 SGHTA and CDR2 FQGNSA. Trimming cost V 1 base and J 4 bases, with 16 bases left between them. The CDR3 extends over 16 amino acids. CDR3 bases: TGTGCCAGCAGCTTAGGCGGGGTAAGGGTAGGAGAGACCCAGTACTTC. It encodes CASSLGGVRVGETQYF.

This clone was observed a few times. Within the sample, other DNA sequences also encode this same CDR3. The chain recombines TRBV7-9 with TRBJ1-1; D uncertain. The CDR3 runs 14 residues. Germline V gives CDR1 SEHNR, CDR2 FQNEAQ (reference sequence). V was clipped by 1 base and J by 5 bases, with 11 bases between them. The CDR3 protein is CASSLEAGGTEAFF. CDR3 coding DNA: TGTGCCAGCAGCTTAGAGGCAGGAGGGACTGAAGCTTTCTTT.

As to this clone: Different DNA sequences within this sample yield the same CDR3. V is TRBV27 and J is TRBJ2-6; D might be TRBD2 (5 bases). V was cut by 5 bases and J by 4 bases, with 12 bases left in between. Looked up from germline, CDR1 is MNHEY and CDR2 is SMNVEV (reference sequence). This CDR3 has 15 amino acids. The CDR3 spells CASSTTRSGANVLTF. In DNA form, the CDR3 reads TGTGCCAGCAGTACCACTAGGTCCGGGGCCAACGTCCTGACTTTC.

A few counts support this clone. The chain carries TRBV19 and TRBJ1-5, with TRBD1 matching 7 bases. Per germline, CDR1 LNHDA and CDR2 SQIVND (reference sequence). The V gene end was trimmed by 1 base and the J gene end by 4 bases; junction bases not matched to a gene: 4. The CDR3 extends over 15 amino acids. The CDR3 DNA reads as TGTGCCAGTAGTATAGCGGACAGGCAGAATCAGCCCCAGCATTTT. Translating it yields CASSIADRQNQPQHF.

This clone has a single count. The CDR3 is CATSRQGALGDTQYF. The DNA of the CDR3 is TGTGCCACCAGCAGACAGGGGGCGCTTGGAGATACGCAGTATTTT. The V and J genes are TRBV15 and TRBJ2-3; 8 nucleotides agree with TRBD1. CDR1 is LNHNV and CDR2 is YYDKDF in the germline V gene (reference sequence). V shed 2 bases, J shed 5 bases, and the junction held 6 bases outside the gene matches. This CDR3 has 15 residues.

A remark on this clone: This sample includes further DNA sequences coding for the same CDR3. This chain connects TRBV6-1 to TRBJ2-1; 9 positions agree with TRBD2. This CDR3 spans 16 amino acids. Germline-derived CDR1 and CDR2 are MNHNS and SASEGT. The V gene end was trimmed by 2 bases and the J gene end by 1 base; junction bases not matched to a gene: 3. DNA for the CDR3: TGTGCCAGCAGTGAACTAGCGGGACCTTCCTACAATGAGCAGTTCTTC. This sequence encodes CASSELAGPSYNEQFF.

The chain couples TRBV7-9 to TRBJ2-1; the match to TRBD1 covers 9 bases. Germline-derived CDR1 and CDR2 are SEHNR and FQNEAQ (reference sequence). CDR3 length: 16 amino acids. V trimming: 0 bases; J trimming: 8 bases; junction bases outside the gene matches: 8. CDR3 protein: CASSLARTGVYDEQFF. The CDR3, as DNA: TGTGCCAGCAGCTTAGCACGGACAGGGGTTTACGATGAGCAGTTCTTC.